This T cell receptor (beta chain) was documented in a study of blood T cell repertoires in COVID-19. The protocol was immunoSEQ multiplex PCR, while the TCRdb copy is restricted to in-frame clones and leaves out a portion. The sample lists 210,000 or so clones; around 90% were seen once. Germline lookup yields CDR1 LGHNA and CDR2 YSLEER. Losses at the gene ends were 5 bases for V and 1 base for J; bases not matched to a gene: 9. The CDR3 extends over 16 amino acids. Sequencing was done on a sample of peripheral blood. This sequence joins TRBV4-3 and TRBJ2-3; 7 nucleotides match TRBD1. The clonotype was recovered from a man aged 40-50 years with acute or convalescent COVID-19. In DNA form, the CDR3 reads TGCGCCAGCAGCTCCGGCCGGACAGGTCGCACAGATACGCAGTATTTT. Its translation: CASSSGRTGRTDTQYF.